Below, 3 T cell receptor beta chains from the same sample are listed, as sequenced in a study of blood T cell repertoires in COVID-19. Profiling relied on immunoSEQ multiplex PCR, and the TCRdb table lists in-frame clones only, not all of them. The table lists over 200,000 clones, 88% of them singletons. The sequenced sample was peripheral blood. These receptors were obtained from a woman aged 55-70 years with acute or convalescent COVID-19.

V usage is TRBV28 and J usage is TRBJ2-3; possible D gene TRBD2, 6 bases. Germline CDR1 MDHEN, CDR2 SYDVKM. The CDR3 sequence is 12 residues long. With 6 bases removed from V and 6 bases from J, the gap between germline ends came to 10 bases. Here the CDR3 reads CASSLLADTQYF. The CDR3 DNA reads TGTGCCAGCAGCTTACTAGCCGATACGCAGTATTTT.

V gene TRBV27 combines with J gene TRBJ1-1; 12 nucleotides align to TRBD1. V trimming: 3 bases; J trimming: 7 bases; junction bases outside the gene matches: 9. Looked up from germline, CDR1 is MNHEY and CDR2 is SMNVEV (reference sequence). The CDR3 has 16 amino acids. Written as DNA, the CDR3 is TGTGCCAGCAGTTTCGGGACAGGGGGCCCCCGGGGTGAAGCTTTCTTT. Translation: CASSFGTGGPRGEAFF.

The rearrangement links TRBV7-2 to TRBJ2-1, with TRBD2 matching over 9 bases. V lost 2 bases, J lost 4 bases, and 12 bases stayed unmatched. The CDR3 covers 18 residues. CDR1 is SGHTA, CDR2 FQGNSA, per germline. Here the CDR3 reads CASSLTAGGRREYNEQFF. DNA of the CDR3: TGTGCCAGCAGCTTAACAGCGGGGGGCCGCAGGGAATACAATGAGCAGTTCTTC.